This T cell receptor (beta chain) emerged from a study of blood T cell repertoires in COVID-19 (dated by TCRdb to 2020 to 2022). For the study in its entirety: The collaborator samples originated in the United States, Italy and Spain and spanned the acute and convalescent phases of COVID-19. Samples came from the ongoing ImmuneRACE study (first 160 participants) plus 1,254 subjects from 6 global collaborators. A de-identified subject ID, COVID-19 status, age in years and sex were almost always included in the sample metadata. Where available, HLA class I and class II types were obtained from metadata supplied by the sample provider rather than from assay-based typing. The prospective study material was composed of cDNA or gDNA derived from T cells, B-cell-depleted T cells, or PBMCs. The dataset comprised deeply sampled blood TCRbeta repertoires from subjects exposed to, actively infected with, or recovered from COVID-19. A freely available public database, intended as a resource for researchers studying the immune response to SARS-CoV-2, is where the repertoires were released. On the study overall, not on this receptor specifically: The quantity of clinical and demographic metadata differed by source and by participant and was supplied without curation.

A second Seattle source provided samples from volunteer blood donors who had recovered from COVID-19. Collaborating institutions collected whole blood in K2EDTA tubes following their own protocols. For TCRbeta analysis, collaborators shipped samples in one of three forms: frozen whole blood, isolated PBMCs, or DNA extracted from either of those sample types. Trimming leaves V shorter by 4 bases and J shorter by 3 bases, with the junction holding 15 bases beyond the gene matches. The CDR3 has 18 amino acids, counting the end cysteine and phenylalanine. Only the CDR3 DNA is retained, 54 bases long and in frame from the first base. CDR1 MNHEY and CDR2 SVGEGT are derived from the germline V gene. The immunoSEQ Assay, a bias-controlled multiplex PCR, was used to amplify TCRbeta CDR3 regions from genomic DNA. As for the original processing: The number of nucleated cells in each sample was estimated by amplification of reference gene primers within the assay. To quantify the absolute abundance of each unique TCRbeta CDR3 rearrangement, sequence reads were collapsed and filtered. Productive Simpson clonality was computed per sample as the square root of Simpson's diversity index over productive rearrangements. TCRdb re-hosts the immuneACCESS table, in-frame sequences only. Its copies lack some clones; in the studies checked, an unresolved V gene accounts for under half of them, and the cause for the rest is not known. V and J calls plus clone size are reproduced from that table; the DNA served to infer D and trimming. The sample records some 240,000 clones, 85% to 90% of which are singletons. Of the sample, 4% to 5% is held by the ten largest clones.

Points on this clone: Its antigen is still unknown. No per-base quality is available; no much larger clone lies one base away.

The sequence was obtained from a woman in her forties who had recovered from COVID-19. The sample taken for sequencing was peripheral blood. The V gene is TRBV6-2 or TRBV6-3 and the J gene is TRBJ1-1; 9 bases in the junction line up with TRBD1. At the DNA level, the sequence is TGTGCCAGCAGTTCACTCACAGGGGGCAGCTTAGCGTACACTGAAGCTTTCTTT. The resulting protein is CASSSLTGGSLAYTEAFF.